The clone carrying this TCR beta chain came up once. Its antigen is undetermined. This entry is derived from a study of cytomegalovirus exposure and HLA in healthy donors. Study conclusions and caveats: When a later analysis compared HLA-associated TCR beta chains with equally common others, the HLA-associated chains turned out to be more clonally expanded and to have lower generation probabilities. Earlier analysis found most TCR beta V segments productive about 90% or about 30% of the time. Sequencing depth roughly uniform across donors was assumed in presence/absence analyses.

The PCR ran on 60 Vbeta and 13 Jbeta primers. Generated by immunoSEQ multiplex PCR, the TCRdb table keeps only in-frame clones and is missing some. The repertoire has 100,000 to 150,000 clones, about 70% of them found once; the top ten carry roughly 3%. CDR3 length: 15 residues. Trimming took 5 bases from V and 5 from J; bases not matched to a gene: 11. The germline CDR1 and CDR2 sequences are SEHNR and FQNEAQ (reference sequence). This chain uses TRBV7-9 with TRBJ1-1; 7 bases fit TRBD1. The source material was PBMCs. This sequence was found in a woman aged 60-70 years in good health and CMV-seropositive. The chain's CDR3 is CASSPEWDSLTEAFF. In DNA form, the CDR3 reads TGTGCCAGCAGCCCTGAATGGGACAGCCTTACTGAAGCTTTCTTT.